This record concerns one T cell receptor (beta chain) sequence. Its antigen is unidentified. The authors split each subset's genomic DNA evenly across several immunoSEQ plates. Using immunoSEQ multiplex PCR, the repertoire was profiled, and TCRdb retains in-frame clones only, with some absent. This sample yields 2 million to 2.5 million clones, of which around 92% are seen a single time; roughly 0.34% belongs to the top ten. The ends were cut back, 3 bases at V and 4 bases at J, with 21 bases in the middle. Germline lookup yields CDR1 SGDLS and CDR2 YYNGEE. The CDR3 covers 17 residues. This entry belongs to a study of shared clonotypes between healthy human individuals. Donors were Caucasian adults residing in Nashville, Tennessee, USA. General study points: Non-shared clonotypes had lower generation probabilities than those shared by all four donors.

The chain uses TRBV9 and TRBJ2-3; perhaps TRBD2 as D (5 bases). The sequenced sample consisted of naive CD4+ T cells from PBMCs. Documented subset: CD45RA+ positively selected. The source is a man younger than 35 in good health. Some clones in this sample may be carry-over from other donors' samples. Written as DNA, the CDR3 is TGTGCCAGCAGCGAGTCCCGAGAGAGCGGTGGGGCAGATACGCAGTATTTT. Protein: CASSESRESGGADTQYF. Based on the CDR3 plus reference TRBV9 and TRBJ2-3, the full variable domain is DSGVTQTPKHLITATGQRVTLRCSPRSGDLSVYWYQQSLDQGLQFLIQYYNGEERAKGNILERFSAQQFPDLHSELNLSSLELGDSALYFCASSESRESGGADTQYFGPGTRLTVL.